This is a list of T cell receptor beta chains from one sample in a study of T cells after yellow fever vaccination. TCRdb re-called the 5' RACE reads through MiXCR, storing one row per CDR3 protein. This table has about 340,000 distinct CDR3 sequences, around 4.1% appearing once. The specimen was PBMCs, collected 5 days after the yellow fever booster vaccination. Receptor source: a man aged 18-30 years who received the YFV17D yellow fever vaccine. CDR3s include the opening cysteine and the closing phenylalanine or tryptophan. A D gene is named only where the DNA matches it firmly. Clone size, where shown, is once, few, many, or a class for clones that have expanded.

size,length,D,V,J,DNA,CDR3
few,15,NA,TRBV4-1,TRBJ1-2,TGCGCCAGCAGCCAAGTCTCGACAGGCGGTTATGGCTACACCTTC,CASSQVSTGGYGYTF
NA,14,NA,TRBV27,TRBJ1-1,TGTGCCAGCAGTTTTGATACAGGAGTCACTGAAGCTTTCTTT,CASSFDTGVTEAFF
few,15,NA,TRBV5-5,TRBJ1-1,TGTGCCAGCCCCGGGGGGGGGCGAATGAACACTGAAGCTTTCTTT,CASPGGGRMNTEAFF
many,15,NA,TRBV6-5,TRBJ1-4,TGTGCCAGCAGTTACGGACGGACGGACTATGAAAAACTGTTTTTT,CASSYGRTDYEKLFF
few,16,NA,TRBV14,TRBJ2-6,TGTGCCAGCAGCCAAGATACAAGGGTTCGGACCAACGTCCTGACTTTC,CASSQDTRVRTNVLTF
NA,14,TRBD1,TRBV7-2,TRBJ1-1,TGTGCCAGCAGCCTGGGACAGGGATTCACTGAAGCTTTCTTT,CASSLGQGFTEAFF
many,14,TRBD1,TRBV4-1,TRBJ1-2,TGCGCCAGCAGCCAAGGGACAGGGGTCGGTGGCTACACCTTC,CASSQGTGVGGYTF
few,15,TRBD1,TRBV7-2,TRBJ1-4,TGTGCCAGCAGCGATAGAGGGGGCCTGGGGGAAAAACTGTTTTTT,CASSDRGGLGEKLFF
few,15,NA,TRBV30,TRBJ1-5,TGTGCCTGGAGTGTGGCAGGGACTAGCAATCAGCCCCAGCATTTT,CAWSVAGTSNQPQHF
NA,14,TRBD1,TRBV5-1,TRBJ2-3,TGCGCCAGCAGCGTGGACAGGCGCACAGATACGCAGTATTTT,CASSVDRRTDTQYF
NA,15,NA,TRBV11-2,TRBJ2-1,TGTGCCAGCAGCTTAGTCCCTACCCCCTACAATGAGCAGTTCTTC,CASSLVPTPYNEQFF
few,12,NA,TRBV25-1,TRBJ1-5,TGTGCCAGCAGTGAATCGGTCGGGCCCCAGCATTTT,CASSESVGPQHF
many,13,NA,TRBV5-1,TRBJ1-1,TGCGCCAGCAGCTTCGAGGGGTACACTGAAGCTTTCTTT,CASSFEGYTEAFF
few,14,NA,TRBV10-1,TRBJ1-5,TGCGCCAGCAGTGTTTCTCGGAGCAATCAGCCCCAGCATTTT,CASSVSRSNQPQHF
NA,13,NA,TRBV28,TRBJ2-3,TGTGCCAGCAAGGGTAGGGGCACAGATACGCAGTATTTT,CASKGRGTDTQYF
many,16,NA,TRBV7-6,TRBJ2-3,TGTGCCAGCAGCTTAGCGTGGGCTAGCGGCACAGATACGCAGTATTTT,CASSLAWASGTDTQYF
few,17,NA,TRBV7-2,TRBJ2-2,TGTGCCAGCAGCTCCAGTATATGGAGGGGCCCCACCGGGGAGCTGTTTTTT,CASSSSIWRGPTGELFF
many,12,NA,TRBV5-1,TRBJ2-3,TGTGCCAGCAGCTTATACGGCGATACGCAGTATTTT,CASSLYGDTQYF
few,14,NA,TRBV19,TRBJ1-2,TGTGCCAGTAGTCCCGACAGCCGGGGGTATGGCTACACCTTC,CASSPDSRGYGYTF
NA,15,TRBD2,TRBV6-5,TRBJ2-1,TGTGCCAGCAGGGGACTAGCGGGGGGGCCCTATGAGCAGTTCTTC,CASRGLAGGPYEQFF
many,15,TRBD2,TRBV11-2,TRBJ2-1,TGTGCCAGCAGCCCCGGGGGGGGCAGGGACAATGAGCAGTTCTTC,CASSPGGGRDNEQFF
few,17,TRBD1,TRBV25-1,TRBJ2-5,TGTGCCAGCAGTGATCCTTACAGGACAGGCAATCAAGAGACCCAGTACTTC,CASSDPYRTGNQETQYF
many,13,NA,TRBV7-3,TRBJ1-1,TGTGCCAGCAGCCAAAGGGGGGACACTGAAGCTTTCTTT,CASSQRGDTEAFF
NA,16,NA,TRBV6-5,TRBJ2-2,TGTGCCAGCAGTTACCGAGGGGTAGGGAACACCGGGGAGCTGTTTTTT,CASSYRGVGNTGELFF
NA,16,NA,TRBV27,TRBJ1-6,TGTGCCAGCTGGGGACGGTGGAGCTCCTATAATTCACCCCTCCACTTT,CASWGRWSSYNSPLHF
many,14,TRBD1,TRBV20-1,TRBJ2-1,TGCAGTGCTCGCGCCCAGGGGGCGGGGAATGAGCAGTTCTTC,CSARAQGAGNEQFF
few,13,TRBD1,TRBV19,TRBJ2-7,TGTGCCAGTAGCTCGGGACAGGGAAGCGAGCAGTACTTC,CASSSGQGSEQYF
few,15,TRBD1,TRBV18,TRBJ1-5,TGTGCCAGCTCAAAGGACAGGGGGCTCAATCAGCCCCAGCATTTT,CASSKDRGLNQPQHF
NA,14,NA,TRBV10-3,TRBJ1-1,TGTGCCATCAGTCAAGGGGTAGGGGAACCTGAAGCTTTCTTT,CAISQGVGEPEAFF
many,14,NA,TRBV27,TRBJ2-1,TGTGCCAGTTACGGACTCCACTCCTACAATGAGCAGTTCTTC,CASYGLHSYNEQFF
few,20,NA,TRBV6-5,TRBJ1-4,TGTGCCAGCAGTTACTACCCCATTTCCGGGACTGCGTCCACTAATGAAAAACTGTTTTTT,CASSYYPISGTASTNEKLFF
many,15,NA,TRBV6-5,TRBJ1-1,TGTGCCAGCAGCCGTCCCGGGACGGGGAACACTGAAGCTTTCTTT,CASSRPGTGNTEAFF
few,16,TRBD2,TRBV20-1,TRBJ2-5,TGCAGTGCTAGAGATGGGCTAGCGGGGGGGCCCGAGACCCAGTACTTC,CSARDGLAGGPETQYF
NA,15,NA,TRBV7-9,TRBJ1-5,TGTGCCAGTACCGCAGCGGGAGGGGGGGATCAGCCCCAGCATTTT,CASTAAGGGDQPQHF
many,12,NA,TRBV5-1,TRBJ2-7,TGTGCCAGCAGCTTAGAGGGTTACGAGCAGTACTTC,CASSLEGYEQYF
NA,16,TRBD1,TRBV5-1,TRBJ2-3,TGCGCCAGCAGCTTGATGACAGGGGGTAGCACAGATACGCAGTATTTT,CASSLMTGGSTDTQYF
many,13,NA,TRBV7-2,TRBJ1-1,TGTGCCAGCAGCTTAGCCGGGGAAAGACAAGCTTTCTTT,CASSLAGERQAFF
many,14,NA,TRBV5-1,TRBJ1-5,TGCGCCAGCAGCTTGTCTAGGGCGTTCCAGCCCCAGCATTTT,CASSLSRAFQPQHF
NA,13,NA,TRBV27,TRBJ2-1,TGTGCCAGTAGGGATAGTTTCTACAATGAGCAGTTCTTC,CASRDSFYNEQFF
few,15,NA,TRBV18,TRBJ2-7,TGTGCCAGCTCACCAAAATATACAGGTCGCTACGAGCAGTACTTC,CASSPKYTGRYEQYF
few,14,TRBD2,TRBV20-1,TRBJ2-1,TGCAGTGCCTCCCTCGGGGGGTTAATTAATGAGCAGTTCTTC,CSASLGGLINEQFF
few,14,NA,TRBV6-2/TRBV6-3,TRBJ1-1,TGTGCCAGCAGTTACTCGTGGGGAACATCTGAAGCTTTCTTT,CASSYSWGTSEAFF
many,15,NA,TRBV7-9,TRBJ1-1,TGTGCCAGCAGCTACACCGACAGATCCAACACTGAAGCTTTCTTT,CASSYTDRSNTEAFF
many,14,NA,TRBV6-2/TRBV6-3,TRBJ1-4,TGTGCCAGCAGCCTCGGGGGGTTGGTTGAAAAACTGTTTTTT,CASSLGGLVEKLFF
few,14,NA,TRBV7-8,TRBJ2-1,TGTGCCAGCAGCTCCCCCCCCAGGGCCAATGAGCAGTTCTTC,CASSSPPRANEQFF
NA,15,NA,TRBV28,TRBJ1-4,TGTGCCAGCAGTTTAGGGCCCCGAGCTAATGAAAAACTGTTTTTT,CASSLGPRANEKLFF
NA,17,TRBD1,TRBV7-8,TRBJ1-2,TGTGCCAGCAGCACCGGACAGGGATATCTTTCTAACTATGGCTACACCTTC,CASSTGQGYLSNYGYTF
few,11,NA,TRBV2,TRBJ1-4,TGTGCCAGCGGAGCAGTAGAAAAACTGTTTTTT,CASGAVEKLFF
NA,16,NA,TRBV4-1,TRBJ2-1,TGCGCCAGCAGCCGCCTAGGGGGTCGAAGGGACAATGAGCAGTTCTTC,CASSRLGGRRDNEQFF
NA,12,NA,TRBV7-9,TRBJ1-4,TGTGCCAGCAGCTTCGACAGAGAAAAACTGTTTTTT,CASSFDREKLFF
NA,14,NA,TRBV27,TRBJ2-7,TGTGCCAGCAGTTTACGGGCTTTTGCAGGAGAGCAGTACTTC,CASSLRAFAGEQYF
NA,14,TRBD1,TRBV6-5,TRBJ2-3,TGTGCCAGCAGTAACCAGGGGGCCACAGATACGCAGTATTTT,CASSNQGATDTQYF
few,13,NA,TRBV6-6,TRBJ1-1,TGTGCCAGCAGTTTCCAAAGACAGGAAGAAGCTTTCTTT,CASSFQRQEEAFF
few,14,TRBD1,TRBV12-3/TRBV12-4,TRBJ2-5,TGTGCCAGCGACCCAACAGGGGGAGGAGAGACCCAGTACTTC,CASDPTGGGETQYF